This T cell receptor beta chain appears in the sequencing data of a study of neurological immune-mediated disorders. The authors produced cDNA by 5'RACE using 10-nucleotide random UMIs. Over 200 million TCR-beta sequences, together covering 15-18 subjects, were produced by every individual sequencing run that was carried out. In TCRdb, the 5' RACE reads were re-called with MiXCR into one record per CDR3 protein. The sample lists 40,000 to 50,000 distinct CDR3 sequences; approximately 10% were seen once. Unsorted libraries were generated from 2 million PBMCs. These cells had been stored in RNAlater at -80 C. Points from the study as a whole: Patients with HTLV-1-associated myelopathy showed the most TCR clonal expansion. Those with multiple sclerosis showed the least, falling below healthy controls.

This clonotype was detected many times. What it binds is unknown. The sequencing input was PBMCs. The clonotype comes from a woman in her thirties or forties with HTLV-1-associated myelopathy (HAM/TSP).

The CDR3 nucleotides read TGCGCCAGCAGCCCCACTAGCGGTCCAACGGATACGCAGTATTTT. Translated: CASSPTSGPTDTQYF. This rearrangement joins TRBV5-1 to TRBJ2-3, with 8 positions matching TRBD2. The CDR3 runs 15 residues. From germline, CDR1 is SGHRS and CDR2 YFSETQ. V shed 4 bases and J 6 bases; nucleotides not matched to a gene: 10. The complete variable domain, with remaining parts taken from reference TRBV5-1 and TRBJ2-3, reads KAGVTQTPRYLIKTRGQQVTLSCSPISGHRSVSWYQQTPGQGLQFLFEYFSETQRNKGNFPGRFSGRQFSNSRSEMNVSTLELGDSALYLCASSPTSGPTDTQYFGPGTRLTVL.